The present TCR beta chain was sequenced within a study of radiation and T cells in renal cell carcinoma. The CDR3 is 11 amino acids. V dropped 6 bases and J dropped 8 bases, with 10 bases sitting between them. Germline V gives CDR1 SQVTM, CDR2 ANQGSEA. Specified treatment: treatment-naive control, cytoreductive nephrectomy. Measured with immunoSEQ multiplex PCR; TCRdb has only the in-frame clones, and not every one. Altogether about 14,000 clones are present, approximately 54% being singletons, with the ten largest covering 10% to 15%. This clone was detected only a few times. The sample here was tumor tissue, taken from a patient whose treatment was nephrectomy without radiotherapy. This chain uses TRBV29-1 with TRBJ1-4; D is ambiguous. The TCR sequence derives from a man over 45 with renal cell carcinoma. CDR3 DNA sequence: TGCAGCGTCTTACTGACCGAAAAACTGTTTTTT. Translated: CSVLLTEKLFF.